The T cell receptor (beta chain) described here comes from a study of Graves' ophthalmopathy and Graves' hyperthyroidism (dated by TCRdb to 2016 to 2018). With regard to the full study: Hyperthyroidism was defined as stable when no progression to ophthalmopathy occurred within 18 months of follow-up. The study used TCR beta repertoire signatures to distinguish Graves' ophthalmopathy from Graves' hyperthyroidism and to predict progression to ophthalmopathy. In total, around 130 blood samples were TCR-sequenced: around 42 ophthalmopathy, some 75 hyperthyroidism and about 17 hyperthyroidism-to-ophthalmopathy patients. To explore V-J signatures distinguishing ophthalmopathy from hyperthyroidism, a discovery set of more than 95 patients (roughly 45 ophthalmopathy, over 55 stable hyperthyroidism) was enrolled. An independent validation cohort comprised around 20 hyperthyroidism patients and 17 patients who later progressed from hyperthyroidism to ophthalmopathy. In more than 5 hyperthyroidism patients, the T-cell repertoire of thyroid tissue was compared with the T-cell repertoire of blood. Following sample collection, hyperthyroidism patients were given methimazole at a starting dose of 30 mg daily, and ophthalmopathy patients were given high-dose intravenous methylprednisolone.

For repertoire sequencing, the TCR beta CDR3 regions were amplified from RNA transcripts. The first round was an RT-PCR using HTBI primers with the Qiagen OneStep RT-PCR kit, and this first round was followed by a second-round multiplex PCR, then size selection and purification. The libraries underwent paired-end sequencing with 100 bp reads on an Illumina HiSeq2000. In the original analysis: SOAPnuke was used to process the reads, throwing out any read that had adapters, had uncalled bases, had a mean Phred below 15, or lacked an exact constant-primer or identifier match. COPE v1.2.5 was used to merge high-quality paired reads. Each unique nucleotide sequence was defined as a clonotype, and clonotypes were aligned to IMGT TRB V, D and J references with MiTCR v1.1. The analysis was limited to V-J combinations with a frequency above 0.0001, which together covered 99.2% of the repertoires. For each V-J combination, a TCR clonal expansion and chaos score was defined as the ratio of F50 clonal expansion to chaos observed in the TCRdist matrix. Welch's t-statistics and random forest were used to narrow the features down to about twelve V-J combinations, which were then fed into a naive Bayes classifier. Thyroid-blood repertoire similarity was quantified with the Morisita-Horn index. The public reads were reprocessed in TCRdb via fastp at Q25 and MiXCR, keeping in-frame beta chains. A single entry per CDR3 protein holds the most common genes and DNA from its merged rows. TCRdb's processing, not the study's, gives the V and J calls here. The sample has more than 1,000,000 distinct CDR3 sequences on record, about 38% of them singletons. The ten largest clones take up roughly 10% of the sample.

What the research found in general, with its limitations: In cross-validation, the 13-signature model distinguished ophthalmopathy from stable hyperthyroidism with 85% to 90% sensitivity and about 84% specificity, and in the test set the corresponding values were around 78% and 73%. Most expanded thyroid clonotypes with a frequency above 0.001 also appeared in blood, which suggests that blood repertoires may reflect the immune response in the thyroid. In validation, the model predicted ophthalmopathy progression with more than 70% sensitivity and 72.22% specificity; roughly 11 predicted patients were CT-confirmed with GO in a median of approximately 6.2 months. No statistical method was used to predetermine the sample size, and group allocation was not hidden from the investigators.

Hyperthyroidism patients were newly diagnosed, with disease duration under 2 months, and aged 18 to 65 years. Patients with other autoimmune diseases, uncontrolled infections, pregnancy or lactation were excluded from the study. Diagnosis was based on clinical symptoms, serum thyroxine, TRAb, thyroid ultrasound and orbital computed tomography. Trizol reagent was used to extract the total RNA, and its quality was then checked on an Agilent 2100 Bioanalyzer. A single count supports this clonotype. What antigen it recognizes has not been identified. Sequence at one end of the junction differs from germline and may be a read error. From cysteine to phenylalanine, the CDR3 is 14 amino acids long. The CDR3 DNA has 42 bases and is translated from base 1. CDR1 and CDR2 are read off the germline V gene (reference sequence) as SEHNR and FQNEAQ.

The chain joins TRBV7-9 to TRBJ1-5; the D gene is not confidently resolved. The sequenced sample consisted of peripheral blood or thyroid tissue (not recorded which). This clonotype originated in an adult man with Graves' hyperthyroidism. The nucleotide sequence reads TGTGCCCGCAGTCCAGACTCTTTCAATCAGCCCCAGCATTTT. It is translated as CARSPDSFNQPQHF.